The text below deals with one TCR beta chain. Its antigen is currently not known. One base away there is no much larger clone; base qualities are not given. Per the germline V gene, SGHAT is the CDR1 and FQNNGV is the CDR2. From the cysteine through the phenylalanine, the CDR3 covers 16 amino acids. The only DNA kept is the CDR3, 48 bases in frame from the first base. V is shortened by 4 bases, J by 2 bases, and the region joining them spans 16 bases. This record comes from a study of cytomegalovirus exposure and HLA in healthy donors (dated by TCRdb to between 2016 and 2019). Study-level background: An earlier analysis of approximately 640 of the donors reported 250 to 300 Gb of sequence data and some 120 million unique TCR beta sequences from 190 million or so T cells. The number of typed donors differed by locus: about 620-630 for A, B, C, DRB1 and DQB1; 500 to 550 for DQA1; around 580 for DPA1; and roughly 470 for DPB1. Alongside the repertoire data, information on donor age, sex, ethnicity and CMV serostatus was compiled. HLA typing covered class I and class II loci at four-digit resolution. A later genetic analysis took genome-wide SNP genotypes for about 55% of the 666 donors and used that subset as a discovery cohort. The study aimed to test whether signatures of past pathogen exposure could be identified by cataloging public T cell receptors. Across approximately 400 genotyped donors of the cohort, an average of about 250,000 unique TCR beta nucleotide sequences per donor were sequenced, and roughly 17% of those sequences were non-productive. The study combined high-throughput TCR immunosequencing, statistical association of individual TCRs with disease status, and machine learning to predict cytomegalovirus infection status. The T cell repertoires of some 700 subjects were profiled by immunosequencing and related to cytomegalovirus serostatus. Along with the approximately 670-subject first cohort, a separate validation cohort of over a hundred different subjects was used. Every repertoire in the discovery cohort had been generated on one and the same sequencing platform. An early release covering about 600 HLA-typed donors comprised about 300 gigabases of sequencing data and some 79 million unique TCR sequences. Because of strong linkage in the cohort, five DR-DQ haplotypes were treated as single units for association and clustering. Rather than using new phenotypic data, the later analysis identified candidate immune exposures from TCR beta sequences and from how often those sequences occurred across donors. A later analysis re-analyzed previously published TCR beta repertoires from approximately 700 donors and added high-resolution HLA genotyping to study TCR occurrence patterns. An earlier analysis of some 500 of the donors applied high-throughput TCR beta sequencing to assess whether each TCR beta V gene segment acted as functional or pseudogenic. Of the 300 to 450 genotyped donors, around 81% fell in the genetic ancestry cluster associated with self-reported Caucasian donors.

The cohort was made up of 650 to 700 healthy bone marrow donors. At the time of sampling, all cohort members were nominally healthy, though unrecorded immune exposures were likely present. The donor tested CMV seronegative and was one of the 352 seronegative cohort members. Every donor gave a peripheral blood sample, and the peripheral blood mononuclear cells from that sample were used for TCR beta sequencing. Genomic DNA was extracted from the blood cell samples with the Qiagen DNeasy Blood Extraction Kit. The library was generated by the immunoSEQ multiplex PCR assay. For the multiplex PCR, a mixture combining 60 forward primers for TCR Vbeta segments and 13 reverse primers for TCR Jbeta segments was used. The CDR3 region of rearranged TCR beta genes was amplified from genomic DNA by a multiplex PCR assay. The Illumina HiSeq System was used to sequence the amplified TCR beta libraries as 87-base-pair reads. The paper's data handling went like this. Across the roughly 600 repertoires, a later analysis counted around 80 million unique TCR beta chains, approximately 12 million of which were shared by at least two donors. Raw reads were error-corrected and collapsed into unique sequences with a nearest-neighbor algorithm that merged closely related sequences to remove PCR and sequencing errors. To assign V, D and J gene segments, CDR3 sequences were aligned to IMGT reference sequences. For a sequence to be retained, at least a six-nucleotide match to both a V gene segment and a J gene segment was required. Rearrangements were classified as productive when the CDR3 lacked stop codons and remained in frame with V and J, and all other rearrangements were classified as non-productive. Following IMGT convention, CDR3 was defined as the stretch from the second conserved V-encoded cysteine up to the conserved J-encoded phenylalanine. In an earlier analysis of 500 to 650 of the donors, sequences lacking an unambiguous match to a single V gene segment were excluded. An earlier analysis of approximately 590 of the donors classified V segments as functional when productive rearrangements were above 56.7% and as segregating when the standard deviation between donors was above 5%. A statistical classification framework was built to diagnose cytomegalovirus status from the catalog of TCR beta chain sequences. A later analysis assigned V and J genes by comparing TCR nucleotide sequences with IMGT/GENE-DB human TR gene sequences. The TCRdist pipeline was used in a later analysis to assign CDR3 sequences and most-parsimonious VDJ recombination scenarios. In a later analysis, each TCR beta chain was defined by its CDR3 amino acid sequence together with its V-gene family, and reads lacking a unique V-gene family were excluded. In a later analysis, 450 to 600 highly shared, low-generation-probability nucleotide sequences were removed to address suspected cross-contamination and a sequencing artifact. A later analysis calculated a clonal expansion index for each public chain from normalized within-repertoire ranks of inferred template counts. In a later analysis, generation probabilities were computed using a VDJ recombination model fitted to out-of-frame rearrangements, and the results were checked against IGoR. Hypergeometric tests were used in a later analysis to score TCR-TCR, TCR-HLA and TCR-CMV co-occurrence, with a repertoire-size bias correction applied to the TCR pairs. A later analysis estimated false discovery rates by permuting HLA or CMV assignments 20 times. In a later analysis, co-occurring TCRs were grouped using DBSCAN, and TCRdist sequence similarity was added for clustering within HLA-allele-positive subsets. For co-occurrence clustering, repertoires with fewer than 30,000 or more than 120,000 public chains were excluded, along with five or six repertoires with anomalous nucleotide sharing. Held by TCRdb, this immuneACCESS table contains in-frame sequences only and omits some clones. Under half of the omission traces to an unresolved V gene where checked; the cause of the rest is unknown. V and J calls plus clone size are reproduced from that table; the DNA served to infer D and trimming. The sample records around 180,000 clones, 80% of which are singletons. Jointly, the top ten make up around 5.7% of the sample.

Broad study findings and their caveats: A total of fewer than 200 TCR beta chains were listed by the study as associated with cytomegalovirus. HLA typing was unavailable for some donors at each locus, so association tests used only the typed subset. Presence/absence analyses assumed roughly uniform sequencing depth across donors, an assumption that may not hold. Across donors, most TCR sequences were observed very rarely, whereas some public TCRs were present in many individuals. Because counts were too low, seventeen rarely observed V segments, including chromosome 9 orphons, were excluded from the earlier analysis of around 590 of the donors. In a later analysis, TCR association rates were found to vary across HLA loci, with the most associated TCRs seen for DRB1 alleles and the fewest for HLA-C alleles. Broadly in line with IMGT annotations, most TCR beta V segments showed up in productive rearrangements about 90% or about 30% of the time in an earlier analysis of under 700 of the donors. The only immune exposure information available for the cohort was CMV serostatus. Some IMGT-functional V segments, including TRBV6-2 and TRBV6-3, could not be told apart with the 87-base-pair reads, so those segments were excluded. Three of the identified cytomegalovirus-associated TCR beta chains were confirmed in vitro to be specific for cytomegalovirus antigens. Compared with the approximately 710-donor mean, donors in an Asian-associated ancestry cluster had fewer N-insertions in productive TCRs, according to a later genetic analysis. When HLA alleles, especially DR and DQ, strongly co-occurred, attributing TCR associations to individual alleles was difficult. A group of highly shared sequence variants was considered likely to be a technical artifact of the sequencing pipeline. In a later analysis, about 16,000 TCR beta sequences were associated with specific HLA alleles at a false discovery rate of 0.05. A further reported finding was that TCR beta sequences accurately predicted the HLA-A and HLA-B alleles for most subjects in the first cohort. The classifier was reported to diagnose cytomegalovirus status with high specificity and sensitivity in both the original and validation cohorts. The authors suggested that the approach could potentially be generalized to other disease states and immunological phenotypes. Correlated functional status among segregating V segments might be attributable to linkage disequilibrium, but an unknown experimental factor could not be ruled out. In a later analysis, most CMV-associated TCR beta chains were found to appear HLA-restricted, with HLA associations seemingly driven largely by CMV exposure. According to a later analysis, parvovirus B19, influenza, CMV and Epstein-Barr virus appeared linked to several top co-occurrence clusters. A later genetic analysis associated a missense DCLRE1C variant with V-gene and J-gene trimming of TCR beta chains, and an independent cohort replicated the association. In a later analysis, HLA-associated TCR beta chains showed more clonal expansion and lower generation probabilities than non-associated chains that were equally common. The cohort was sequenced for TCR beta chains only, and without alpha or paired-chain data the features that could be detected were limited.

The chain couples TRBV11-2 to TRBJ2-3; no D gene call is confident. The receptor's source is a man in his forties in good health and CMV-seronegative. Source material: PBMCs. The CDR3 reads CASSSMLRLHTDTQYF. The sequenced DNA: TGTGCCAGCAGCTCGATGTTGAGACTCCACACAGATACGCAGTATTTT.